This TCR beta chain was profiled in a study of blood T cell repertoires in COVID-19. About the research overall: From the United States, Italy and Spain came samples of acute and convalescent COVID-19.

Libraries were prepared by immunoSEQ multiplex PCR; TCRdb keeps only in-frame clonotypes and omits some of them. The sample consists of some 170,000 clones, roughly 83% of them appearing once. Deletions cut 0 bases from V and 8 bases from J, with 5 bases between. The length of the CDR3 is 11 residues. CDR1 is DFQATT, CDR2 SNEGSKA, per germline (reference sequence). The source is a woman aged 80 or over with active or convalescent COVID-19. Sequencing input: peripheral blood. The rearrangement joins TRBV20-1 to TRBJ1-3; no clear D. This CDR3 reads CSARDRDTIYF. In DNA form, the CDR3 reads TGCAGTGCTAGAGATCGGGACACCATATATTTT.